The 28 T cell receptor beta chains given below trace back to one sample, sequenced in a study of blood T cell repertoires in COVID-19. Some clones are missing from TCRdb's copy, which holds only in-frame ones; the method was immunoSEQ multiplex PCR. Of about 190,000 clones in the sample, roughly 80% were seen once. Sequencing was performed on peripheral blood. The receptors come from a man aged 55 to 70 with active or convalescent COVID-19.

This clone appeared once. J is TRBJ2-3 and V is TRBV5-4; 9 bases match TRBD1. The length of the CDR3 is 15 residues. CDR1 is SGHNT and CDR2 is YYREEE in the germline V gene (reference sequence). With 4 bases clipped from V and 9 bases from J, the junction kept 12 bases outside the gene matches. The DNA of the CDR3 is TGTGCCAGCAGCATGGCCGGGACAGGGTCTCCCACGCAGTATTTT. Encoded protein: CASSMAGTGSPTQYF.

J is TRBJ1-5 and V is TRBV19, with D possibly matching TRBD1 (5 bases). CDR3 length: 17 residues. V was cut by 6 bases and J by 9 bases, with 27 bases left in between. Germline CDR1 LNHDA, CDR2 SQIVND (reference sequence). In DNA, the CDR3 is TGTGCCAGTAGCGACCCCTCTCGCGGGCAGGGCGGGGGGCCCCAGCATTTT. Translating it yields CASSDPSRGQGGGPQHF. Drawing the rest from reference TRBV19 and TRBJ1-5, the complete variable domain is DGGITQSPKYLFRKEGQNVTLSCEQNLNHDAMYWYRQDPGQGLRLIYYSQIVNDFQKGDIAEGYSVSREKKESFPLTVTSAQKNPTAFYLCASSDPSRGQGGGPQHFGDGTRLSIL.

A few counts support this clone. The chain carries TRBV28 and TRBJ1-2, with D uncertain. Trimming pared 3 bases from V and 5 bases from J, leaving 7 bases between. The germline gives CDR1 MDHEN, CDR2 SYDVKM. The CDR3 spans 12 residues. In DNA, the CDR3 is TGTGCCAGCAGTTTGATGGAGTATGGCTACACCTTC. Translation gives CASSLMEYGYTF.

This clone appeared many times. The gene calls are TRBV19 and TRBJ2-2, with 7 bases fitting TRBD2. CDR3 length equals 13 residues. Germline lookup yields CDR1 LNHDA and CDR2 SQIVND (reference sequence). V shed 3 bases, J shed 7 bases, and the junction held 2 bases outside the gene matches. CDR3 in DNA: TGTGCCAGTAGTATGATAGCGGGCGGGGAGCTGTTTTTT. It translates to CASSMIAGGELFF. Looking up the rest from reference TRBV19 and TRBJ2-2 gives the full variable domain: DGGITQSPKYLFRKEGQNVTLSCEQNLNHDAMYWYRQDPGQGLRLIYYSQIVNDFQKGDIAEGYSVSREKKESFPLTVTSAQKNPTAFYLCASSMIAGGELFFGEGSRLTVL.

The chain combines TRBV28 with TRBJ1-5; D is ambiguous. The CDR3 is 13 amino acids. Trimming pared 7 bases from V and 5 bases from J, leaving 12 bases between. Germline V gene data show CDR1 as MDHEN and CDR2 as SYDVKM. For the CDR3, the DNA is TGTGCCAGCACCCTTTCACATTATCAGCCCCAGCATTTT. As protein: CASTLSHYQPQHF.

A note on this clone: The same CDR3 is also encoded by other DNA sequences in this sample. The chain joins TRBV11-2 to TRBJ2-7, with 12 bases lining up with TRBD2. Per the germline V gene, CDR1 is SGHAT and CDR2 is FQNNGV. V shed 5 bases and J 2 bases; nucleotides not matched to a gene: 4. CDR3 length: 15 amino acids. CDR3 DNA: TGTGCCAGCAGCCCCGGACTAGCGGGAACCTACGAGCAGTACTTC. Its translation: CASSPGLAGTYEQYF. The entire variable domain, with the rest obtained from reference TRBV11-2 and TRBJ2-7, is as follows: EAGVAQSPRYKIIEKRQSVAFWCNPISGHATLYWYQQILGQGPKLLIQFQNNGVVDDSQLPKDRFSAERLKGVDSTLKIQPAKLEDSAVYLCASSPGLAGTYEQYFGPGTRLTVT.

The chain employs TRBV5-4 and TRBJ1-2; tentatively, D is TRBD1 (5 bases). The CDR3 is made up of 15 amino acids. Germline CDR1 SGHNT, CDR2 YYREEE (reference sequence). Between the trimmed V and J ends, which lost 3 bases and 0 bases, there was a span of 12 bases. The CDR3 reads CASSSGGPANYGYTF. The CDR3 DNA reads TGTGCCAGCAGCTCCGGGGGTCCAGCTAACTATGGCTACACCTTC.

V and J are TRBV2 and TRBJ2-3, with D maybe TRBD1 (6 bases). The V gene's germline CDR1 is SNHLY and CDR2 FYNNEI. The CDR3 covers 12 residues. V was pared by 9 bases and J by 6 bases, with 13 bases between. In DNA, the CDR3 is TGTGCCAGTAAACAGGGATTTGATACGCAGTATTTT. This translates into CASKQGFDTQYF.

This clone has a single count. The chain is built from TRBV7-2 and TRBJ2-3; TRBD2 agrees at 8 bases. Germline V gene data show CDR1 as SGHTA and CDR2 as FQGNSA. Trimming at V came to 5 bases and at J to 5 bases, leaving 12 bases not matched to a gene. This CDR3 has 16 amino acids. The CDR3 here is CASSTTGGLAGDTQYF. In nucleotides, the CDR3 is TGTGCCAGCAGCACCACCGGGGGGCTAGCGGGAGATACGCAGTATTTT.

A few counts support this clone. This chain uses TRBV29-1 with TRBJ1-1, with 9 positions matching TRBD1. V dropped 5 bases and J dropped 1; count of bases not matched to a gene: 5. This CDR3 spans 14 amino acids. The germline V gene has CDR1 SQVTM and CDR2 ANQGSEA. CDR3: CSVQRDRANTEAFF. The CDR3 coding sequence is TGCAGCGTTCAACGGGACAGGGCGAACACTGAAGCTTTCTTT.

The V call is TRBV5-4, the J call TRBJ2-3; TRBD2 aligns across 9 bases. There are 16 residues in the CDR3. V was pared by 1 base and J by 2 bases, with 5 bases of the junction left unmatched. CDR1 and CDR2 from the germline V gene are SGHNT and YYREEE (reference sequence). The chain's CDR3 is CASSLYRLAATDTQYF. The CDR3 region has the DNA TGTGCCAGCAGCTTGTACCGACTAGCGGCCACAGATACGCAGTATTTT.

The chain links TRBV13 to TRBJ2-5, with D possibly matching TRBD1 (7 bases). This CDR3 spans 20 amino acids. Germline V gene data show CDR1 as PRHDT and CDR2 as FYEKMQ (reference sequence). V gave up 4 bases and J gave up 2 bases, with 29 bases separating them. CDR3 protein: CASSSEGAWGGYGPQETQYF. CDR3 DNA: TGTGCCAGCAGCTCCGAGGGGGCCTGGGGAGGTTATGGTCCACAAGAGACCCAGTACTTC.

In this sample, this clone turned up a few times. The J gene is TRBJ1-2, the V gene TRBV6-6; 7 bases are a match to TRBD1. V shed 7 bases and J 8 bases; nucleotides not matched to a gene: 13. The CDR3 has 14 residues. Germline V gene data show CDR1 as MNHNY and CDR2 as SVGAGI (reference sequence). The CDR3 coding sequence is TGTGCCAGCATCTCTGGGGGACAGTTAGGCGGCTACACCTTC. As protein: CASISGGQLGGYTF.

This clone was counted a single time. The chain joins TRBV7-7 to TRBJ2-2; 8 bases are shared with TRBD1. The CDR3 spans 13 residues. Germline V gives CDR1 SSHAT, CDR2 FNYEAQ (reference sequence). V shed 5 bases and J 7 bases; nucleotides not matched to a gene: 3. The CDR3 nucleotides are TGTGCCAGCAGCCCCGACAGGGGCGGGGAGCTGTTTTTT. Amino acids: CASSPDRGGELFF.

The chain combines TRBV7-3 with TRBJ1-1; 8 bases agree with TRBD1. Germline-derived CDR1 and CDR2 are SGHTA and FQGTGA. The CDR3 contains 13 residues. The trim removed 5 bases at V and 1 base at J, leaving 0 bases unmatched. CDR3 protein: CASSTGGNTEAFF. The DNA of the CDR3 is TGTGCCAGCAGCACAGGGGGGAACACTGAAGCTTTCTTT.

This clone was detected only a few times. The chain joins TRBV9 to TRBJ2-7, with 7 bases that match TRBD1. The CDR3 contains 15 residues. Trimming took 0 bases from V and 3 from J; bases not matched to a gene: 6. CDR1 and CDR2 (germline): SGDLS, YYNGEE. CDR3 nucleotide sequence: TGTGCCAGCAGCGTAGAACCGACAGGGTACTACGAGCAGTACTTC. Its translation is CASSVEPTGYYEQYF.

The chain has TRBV5-1 and TRBJ2-3, with D unclear. CDR1 and CDR2 (germline): SGHRS, YFSETQ. V gave up 6 bases and J gave up 0 bases, with 2 bases separating them. The CDR3 is 11 residues long. CDR3 region: CASTSTDTQYF. Here the CDR3 DNA reads TGCGCCAGCACTAGCACAGATACGCAGTATTTT.

This rearrangement joins TRBV28 to TRBJ1-3; D not certain. The V and J ends lost 3 bases and 1 base respectively, with 7 bases between them. From germline, CDR1 is MDHEN and CDR2 SYDVKM. The CDR3 totals 14 residues. The CDR3 nucleotides read TGTGCCAGCAGTTTCGGGAGTTCTGGAAACACCATATATTTT. Its protein is CASSFGSSGNTIYF.

The genes are TRBV6-4 and TRBJ1-2; D gene unclear. This CDR3 contains 12 residues. The V end lost 2 bases, the J end lost 8 bases, and 9 bases lay between the germline ends. Germline CDR1 reads MRHNA; CDR2 reads SNTAGT. This CDR3 reads CASSDRAGGYTF. CDR3 DNA sequence: TGTGCCAGCAGTGACCGGGCGGGGGGCTACACCTTC.

The genes are TRBV5-6 and TRBJ2-7, with 11 bases aligning to TRBD1. This CDR3 spans 16 amino acids. Germline lookup yields CDR1 SGHDT and CDR2 YYEEEE. Trimming took 0 bases from V and 3 from J; bases not matched to a gene: 5. The CDR3 region has the DNA TGTGCCAGCAGCTTGGCCAGGGGACAGGGGGTCTACGAGCAGTACTTC. Its protein product is CASSLARGQGVYEQYF.

The chain employs TRBV25-1 and TRBJ2-3; 16 positions match TRBD2. Germline CDR1 reads MGHDK; CDR2 reads SYGVNS. Losses at the gene ends were 6 bases for V and 8 bases for J; bases not matched to a gene: 5. The CDR3 covers 15 residues. The CDR3 loop is CASRGTSGRVGTQYF. The CDR3 DNA reads TGTGCCAGCAGAGGGACTAGCGGGAGGGTAGGTACGCAGTATTTT.

The chain has TRBV10-3 and TRBJ2-7, with 16 bases that match TRBD2. The CDR3 sequence is 14 residues long. With 6 bases clipped from V and 7 bases from J, the junction kept 3 bases outside the gene matches. Germline V gene sequence: CDR1 ENHRY, CDR2 SYGVKD. As DNA, the CDR3 is TGTGCCATCAGCGGGACTAGCGGGAGGGATGAGCAGTACTTC. This sequence encodes CAISGTSGRDEQYF.

The CDR3 region has the DNA TGTGCCAGCAGCAAAGAGAAAAGGACTACTAGCGCCAGCAATGAGCAGTTCTTC. The encoded protein is CASSKEKRTTSASNEQFF. The genes are TRBV21-1 and TRBJ2-1; TRBD2, the D gene given by the table, was not confirmed from the DNA. TRBV21-1 is assigned pseudogene status. The CDR3 has 18 residues.

This clone was counted a few times. J is TRBJ1-6 and V is TRBV19, with 7 bases fitting TRBD1. The CDR3 extends over 16 amino acids. Germline values: CDR1 LNHDA, CDR2 SQIVND (reference sequence). Unmatched junction bases numbered 14, after V lost 7 bases and J lost 8 bases. The CDR3 protein is CASTSSRTGLDSPLHF. CDR3 DNA sequence: TGTGCCAGTACCTCCTCAAGGACAGGCTTGGATTCACCCCTCCACTTT.

This chain uses TRBV7-3 with TRBJ2-1; the match to TRBD2 covers 15 bases. The junction had 16 bases not matched to a gene; V was cut back by 2 bases and J by 5 bases. CDR1 SGHTA and CDR2 FQGTGA come from the germline V gene. This CDR3 has 21 amino acids. The CDR3 here is CASSLRGGTSGRWGHNNEQFF. CDR3 nucleotide sequence: TGTGCCAGCAGCTTACGGGGAGGGACTAGCGGGAGGTGGGGGCATAACAATGAGCAGTTCTTC.

The CDR3 here is CASNQGARRTDTQYF. The CDR3 DNA follows: TGTGCCAGCAACCAGGGGGCCAGGCGCACAGATACGCAGTATTTT. The chain is built from TRBV4-2 and TRBJ2-3; TRBD1 matches 8 bases. The CDR3 contains 15 residues. In germline, CDR1 is LGHNA, CDR2 YNFKEQ. Trimming removed 7 bases from V and 1 base from J; junction bases left unmatched: 7.

The rearrangement links TRBV28 to TRBJ2-6; D is ambiguous. The germline CDR1 and CDR2 sequences are MDHEN and SYDVKM. V was trimmed by 3 bases and J by 0 bases, leaving 9 bases between them. The CDR3 length is 16 residues. The CDR3 sequence is CASSFDASSGANVLTF. The CDR3 DNA is TGTGCCAGCAGTTTTGATGCGAGCTCTGGGGCCAACGTCCTGACTTTC.

This rearrangement joins TRBV27 to TRBJ1-5; TRBD1 agrees at 10 bases. The CDR3 runs to 15 residues. V lost 5 bases, J lost 7 bases, and 8 bases stayed unmatched. Germline CDR1 is MNHEY and CDR2 is SMNVEV (reference sequence). The CDR3 DNA reads TGTGCCAGCAGTCCCAGACAGGGGGCGAGACAGCCCCAGCATTTT. This translates into CASSPRQGARQPQHF.